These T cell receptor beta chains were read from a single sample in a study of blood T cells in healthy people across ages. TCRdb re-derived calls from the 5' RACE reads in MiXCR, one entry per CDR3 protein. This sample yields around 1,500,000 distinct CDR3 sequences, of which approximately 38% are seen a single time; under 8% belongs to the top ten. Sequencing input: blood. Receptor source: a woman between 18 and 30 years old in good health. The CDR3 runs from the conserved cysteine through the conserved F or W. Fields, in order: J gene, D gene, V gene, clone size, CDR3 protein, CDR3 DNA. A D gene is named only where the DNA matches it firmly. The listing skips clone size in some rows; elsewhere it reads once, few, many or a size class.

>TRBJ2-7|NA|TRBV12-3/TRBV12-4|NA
CASSFQESTYEQYF
TGTGCCAGCAGTTTTCAGGAGTCGACCTACGAGCAGTACTTC
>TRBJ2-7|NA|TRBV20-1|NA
CSASDAGGDRGYEQYF
TGCAGTGCTAGTGATGCGGGGGGGGACAGGGGCTACGAGCAGTACTTC
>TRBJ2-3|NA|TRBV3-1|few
CASSPNFSTDTQYF
TGTGCCAGCAGCCCGAACTTTAGCACAGATACGCAGTATTTT
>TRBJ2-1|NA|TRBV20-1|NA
CSASGPADEQFF
TGCAGTGCTAGTGGGCCAGCGGATGAGCAGTTCTTC
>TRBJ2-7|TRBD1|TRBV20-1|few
CSAIGQGAYEQYF
TGCAGTGCTATAGGACAGGGGGCCTACGAGCAGTACTTC
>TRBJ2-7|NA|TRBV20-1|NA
CSARSRDRSYNEQYF
TGCAGTGCTAGGAGCAGGGACCGCTCCTACAATGAGCAGTACTTC
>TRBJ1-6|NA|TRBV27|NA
CASSLGGPSSYNSPLHF
TGTGCCAGCAGCCTTGGGGGGCCTAGCTCCTATAATTCACCCCTCCACTTT
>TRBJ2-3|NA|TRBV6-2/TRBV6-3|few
CASRPLAGDSEDTQYF
TGTGCCAGCAGACCCTTGGCGGGGGACAGCGAAGATACGCAGTATTTT
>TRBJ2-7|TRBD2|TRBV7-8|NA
CASSSSRLAGSYEQYF
TGTGCCAGCAGCTCCAGTCGACTAGCGGGATCGTACGAGCAGTACTTC
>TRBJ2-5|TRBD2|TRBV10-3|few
CAISASGTSGGREQYF
TGTGCCATCAGTGCGTCGGGGACTAGCGGGGGGAGGGAGCAGTACTTC
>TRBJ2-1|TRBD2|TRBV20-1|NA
CSARDRGTSGYNEQFF
TGCAGTGCTAGAGATCGGGGGACTAGCGGCTACAATGAGCAGTTCTTC
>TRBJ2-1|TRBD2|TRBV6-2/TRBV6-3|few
CASSPLRLAVYNEQFF
TGTGCCAGCAGTCCTCTCCGACTAGCGGTGTACAATGAGCAGTTCTTC
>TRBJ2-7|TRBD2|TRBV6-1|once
CASRVETSYNEQYF
TGTGCCAGCAGGGTGGAGACTAGCTACAATGAGCAGTACTTC
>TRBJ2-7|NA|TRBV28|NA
CASSLPSDHEQYF
TGTGCCAGCAGTTTGCCTAGCGACCACGAGCAGTACTTC
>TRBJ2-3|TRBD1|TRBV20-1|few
CSATTGGGTDTQYF
TGCAGTGCAACGACAGGGGGCGGCACAGATACGCAGTATTTT
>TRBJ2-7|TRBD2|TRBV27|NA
CASSPGLAGGLLYEQYF
TGTGCCAGCAGTCCGGGACTAGCGGGAGGGCTATTGTACGAGCAGTACTTC
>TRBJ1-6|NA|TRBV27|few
CASRRDRDTDNSPLHF
TGTGCCAGCAGGAGAGACCGGGACACGGATAATTCACCCCTCCACTTT
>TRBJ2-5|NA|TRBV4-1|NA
CASSQERRDKTTIGQYF
TGCGCCAGCAGCCAAGAACGCCGAGACAAGACAACCATCGGGCAGTACTTC
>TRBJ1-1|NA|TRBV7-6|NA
CASSRPGSGAFF
TGTGCCAGCAGCCGACCGGGGTCTGGAGCTTTCTTT
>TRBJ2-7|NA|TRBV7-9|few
CASSLYDRYSYEQYF
TGTGCCAGCAGCTTATATGACAGATACTCCTACGAGCAGTACTTC
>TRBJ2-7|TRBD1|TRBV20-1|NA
CSAPRPGQGVSYEQYF
TGCAGTGCCCCGAGGCCGGGACAGGGGGTCTCCTACGAGCAGTACTTC
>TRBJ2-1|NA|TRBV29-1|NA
CSADRPSPYNEQFF
TGCAGCGCTGACAGGCCCTCCCCGTACAATGAGCAGTTCTTC
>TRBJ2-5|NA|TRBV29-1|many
CSVIPMRLETQYF
TGCAGCGTTATTCCGATGAGGTTGGAGACCCAGTACTTC
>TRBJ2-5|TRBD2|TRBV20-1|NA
CSALPLAGGGETQYF
TGCAGTGCCTTGCCCCTAGCGGGAGGAGGAGAGACCCAGTACTTC
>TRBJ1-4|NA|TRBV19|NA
CASSIRGGEKLFF
TGTGCCAGTAGTATACGCGGGGGTGAAAAACTGTTTTTT
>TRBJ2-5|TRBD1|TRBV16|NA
CASNQDRGGQYF
TGTGCCAGCAACCAAGACAGGGGCGGGCAGTACTTC